The 29 T cell receptor beta chains below were found in one sample sequenced in a study of beta chain features in type 1 diabetes. Expressed TCRB transcripts were sequenced after all isolated RNA was converted to cDNA. Measured with immunoSEQ multiplex PCR; TCRdb has only the in-frame clones, and not every one. The sample contains 450,000 to 550,000 clones, approximately 30% of which appear only once. The sample consisted of naive CD4+ T cells from blood. These receptors were taken from a young man in good health.

The table lists this clone with a few counts. The chain is built from TRBV29-1 and TRBJ1-1; a weak D match, TRBD1 (5 bases). This CDR3 spans 13 amino acids. The V and J ends lost 6 bases and 1 base respectively, with 12 bases between them. Germline V gives CDR1 SQVTM, CDR2 ANQGSEA. CDR3 DNA: TGCAGCGTAACGGGACTGACGAACACTGAAGCTTTCTTT. Amino acid sequence: CSVTGLTNTEAFF.

The chain recombines TRBV9 with TRBJ2-1; D possibly uses TRBD1 or TRBD2 (5 bases each). Germline loops: CDR1 SGDLS, CDR2 YYNGEE. This CDR3 has 15 residues. Trimming left V 1 base short and J 9 bases short, with 17 bases between. Written as DNA, the CDR3 is TGTGCCAGCAGCGTATTGCCTACCGATGGGGGTGAGCAGTTCTTC. It encodes CASSVLPTDGGEQFF.

The V call is TRBV2, the J call TRBJ1-5, with D unclear. The CDR3 is 14 residues long. Germline lookup yields CDR1 SNHLY and CDR2 FYNNEI. V was pared by 2 bases and J by 6 bases, with 11 bases between. This chain's CDR3 is CASSERAKGQPQHF. CDR3 sequence (DNA): TGTGCCAGCAGTGAAAGGGCAAAGGGTCAGCCCCAGCATTTT.

This sequence joins TRBV9 and TRBJ2-6; either TRBD1 or TRBD2 may fit D (5 bases each). CDR1 SGDLS and CDR2 YYNGEE come from the germline V gene. The CDR3 is made up of 17 amino acids. V lost 3 bases, J lost 1 base, and 14 bases lay in between. CDR3 sequence (DNA): TGTGCCAGCAGCGCAGGGACGGTAGTGTCTGGGGCCAACGTCCTGACTTTC. Its translation: CASSAGTVVSGANVLTF.

This clone showed up just a few times. The J gene is TRBJ2-5, the V gene TRBV15, with 9 bases aligning to TRBD1. The CDR3 is 14 residues long. After removal of 2 bases from V and 7 bases from J, the junction contained 5 bases not matched to a gene. Looked up from germline, CDR1 is LNHNV and CDR2 is YYDKDF (reference sequence). The CDR3: CATSRPGQGGTQYF. CDR3 bases: TGTGCCACCAGCAGACCGGGACAGGGAGGGACCCAGTACTTC.

This sequence joins TRBV5-4 and TRBJ2-3; D is uncertain. CDR1 SGHNT and CDR2 YYREEE come from the germline V gene (reference sequence). This CDR3 region has 13 residues. The V end was cut by 4 bases, the J end by 0 bases, with 6 bases between. The CDR3 sequence is CASSNRSTDTQYF. The CDR3 coding sequence is TGTGCCAGCAGCAACAGAAGCACAGATACGCAGTATTTT.

The rearrangement links TRBV2 to TRBJ2-3; 10 bases align to TRBD2. The germline gives CDR1 SNHLY, CDR2 FYNNEI. This CDR3 is built from 12 residues. Unmatched junction bases numbered 5, after V lost 6 bases and J lost 11 bases. CDR3 region: CASSEREGRQYF. CDR3 nucleotides: TGTGCCAGCAGCGAGCGGGAGGGCCGGCAGTATTTT.

This chain uses TRBV7-9 with TRBJ2-5, with 9 positions matching TRBD1. Germline trimming cut 6 bases from V and 5 bases from J; bases unmatched to any gene: 10. The CDR3 has 15 amino acids. In germline, CDR1 is SEHNR, CDR2 FQNEAQ (reference sequence). CDR3 amino acids: CASSIQTGGGETQYF. CDR3 coding DNA: TGTGCCAGCAGTATCCAAACAGGGGGCGGGGAGACCCAGTACTTC. The complete variable domain, with remaining parts taken from reference TRBV7-9 and TRBJ2-5, reads DTGVSQNPRHKITKRGQNVTFRCDPISEHNRLYWYRQTLGQGPEFLTYFQNEAQLEKSRLLSDRFSAERPKGSFSTLEIQRTEQGDSAMYLCASSIQTGGGETQYFGPGTRLLVL.

This clone was observed a few times. V usage is TRBV6-5 and J usage is TRBJ2-1; 7 bases fit TRBD2. V lost 5 bases and J lost 2; bases outside the gene matches: 6. This CDR3 comprises 15 residues. Germline V gives CDR1 MNHEY, CDR2 SVGAGI. Written as DNA, the CDR3 is TGTGCCAGCAGTCGGGCGGGAGTGGCCTACAATGAGCAGTTCTTC. Amino acids: CASSRAGVAYNEQFF.

In this sample, this clone turned up a few times. The CDR3 DNA follows: TGCAGCGTTGCGCCTGGGCCGGGTTACGAGCAGTACTTC. Its protein is CSVAPGPGYEQYF. The J gene is TRBJ2-7, the V gene TRBV29-1; D ambiguous. The germline CDR1 and CDR2 sequences are SQVTM and ANQGSEA. This CDR3 contains 13 residues. Between the trimmed V and J ends, which lost 4 bases and 4 bases, there was a span of 14 bases.

The table lists this clone with a few counts. Mismatch with germline at one junction end may stem from a read error. The chain employs TRBV2 and TRBJ2-1, with 12 nucleotides matching TRBD2. The CDR3 has 13 residues. The V gene's germline CDR1 is SNHLY and CDR2 FYNNEI. The CDR3 region is CASSTLAGGIGIF. CDR3 DNA sequence: TGTGCCAGCAGTACCCTAGCGGGAGGGATAGGGATCTTC.

V gene TRBV5-1 combines with J gene TRBJ2-7; D unclear. V was clipped by 2 bases and J by 3 bases, with 12 bases between them. CDR1 is SGHRS and CDR2 is YFSETQ in the germline V gene. CDR3 length: 14 residues. As DNA, the CDR3 is TGCGCCAGCAGCTTAGAACAGCGAAACTACGAGCAGTACTTC. As protein: CASSLEQRNYEQYF.

The sample holds a few counts of this clone. The chain links TRBV7-8 to TRBJ2-5; 10 bases are shared with TRBD2. Germline V gene lookup returns CDR1 SGHVS and CDR2 FQNEAQ. Germline trimming cut 5 bases from V and 5 bases from J; bases unmatched to any gene: 20. The CDR3 is 19 amino acids. CDR3: CASSRATIVNLAGVETQYF. Here the CDR3 DNA reads TGTGCCAGCAGCCGTGCTACAATCGTTAACCTAGCGGGAGTGGAGACCCAGTACTTC.

This clone appeared a few times. The chain has TRBV5-1 and TRBJ2-3; D gene ambiguous. This CDR3 comprises 13 residues. Trimming took off 5 bases at V and 2 bases at J, with 9 bases between the two ends. From germline, CDR1 is SGHRS and CDR2 YFSETQ. CDR3 loop: CASRSGFTDTQYF. The CDR3 DNA reads as TGCGCCAGCAGGTCTGGATTCACAGATACGCAGTATTTT. Complete variable domain (other parts from reference TRBV5-1 and TRBJ2-3): KAGVTQTPRYLIKTRGQQVTLSCSPISGHRSVSWYQQTPGQGLQFLFEYFSETQRNKGNFPGRFSGRQFSNSRSEMNVSTLELGDSALYLCASRSGFTDTQYFGPGTRLTVL.

The chain is built from TRBV9 and TRBJ2-7; TRBD2 matches 7 bases. V trimming: 6 bases; J trimming: 5 bases; junction bases outside the gene matches: 11. The CDR3 is made up of 14 amino acids. CDR1 and CDR2 (germline): SGDLS, YYNGEE. The CDR3: CASTRGRGRDEQYF. The DNA of the CDR3 is TGTGCCAGCACCCGAGGGAGGGGCAGGGACGAGCAGTACTTC.

This clone was seen only a few times. This chain's CDR3 is CSSRGGEKQFF. The CDR3 region has the DNA TGCAGCTCACGGGGGGGAGAGAAGCAGTTCTTC. The chain recombines TRBV29-1 with TRBJ2-1, with 8 bases identical to TRBD2. Trimming took 8 bases from V and 11 from J; bases not matched to a gene: 8. The germline V gene has CDR1 SQVTM and CDR2 ANQGSEA. This CDR3 has 11 amino acids.

In the case of this clone: The sample has other DNA sequences that encode this CDR3 too. V gene TRBV19 combines with J gene TRBJ2-5; D unresolved. The germline V gene has CDR1 LNHDA and CDR2 SQIVND (reference sequence). Trimming took off 3 bases at V and 2 bases at J, with 4 bases between the two ends. This CDR3 contains 12 residues. The CDR3 DNA follows: TGTGCCAGTAGTATCGGTCAAGAGACCCAGTACTTC. This encodes CASSIGQETQYF.

This chain connects TRBV9 to TRBJ2-3; D is uncertain. This CDR3 comprises 16 residues. The V end was cut by 4 bases, the J end by 4 bases, with 19 bases between. From germline, CDR1 is SGDLS and CDR2 YYNGEE. The CDR3 nucleotides are TGTGCCAGCAGCCCCCGGCAGGTGGCAGCTCCAGATACGCAGTATTTT. Residues: CASSPRQVAAPDTQYF.

The chain carries TRBV11-2 and TRBJ2-4; TRBD1 might be the D (6 bases). CDR3 length: 16 residues. Germline V gene sequence: CDR1 SGHAT, CDR2 FQNNGV. The V gene lost 4 bases and the J gene lost 8 bases, with 21 bases spanning the gap. The CDR3 DNA reads TGTGCCAGCAGCTCTTGGGACATACGTGGTATGGACATTCAGTACTTC. Protein: CASSSWDIRGMDIQYF.

This clone occurred a few times. V usage is TRBV29-1 and J usage is TRBJ2-1; D is ambiguous. Germline V CDR1 and CDR2: SQVTM, ANQGSEA. V was shortened by 2 bases and J by 8 bases, with 13 bases between the two germline ends. This CDR3 spans 13 amino acids. Written as DNA, the CDR3 is TGCAGCGTTGAACGTGGCAGCTTGGATGAGCAGTTCTTC. As protein: CSVERGSLDEQFF.

This clone was recorded a few times. The genes are TRBV7-2 and TRBJ2-5, with TRBD1 identical over 7 bases. CDR1 is SGHTA, CDR2 FQGNSA, per germline. This CDR3 contains 13 residues. J gave up 6 bases and V 4 bases, and 5 bases lay outside the gene matches. The CDR3 is CASSYNRGKTQYF. DNA for the CDR3: TGTGCCAGCAGCTACAACAGGGGAAAGACCCAGTACTTC.

The J gene is TRBJ2-7, the V gene TRBV7-8, with D tentatively TRBD2 (6 bases). Trimming stripped 3 bases from V and 1 base from J, with 10 bases between. This CDR3 is 14 amino acids long. Germline CDR1 SGHVS, CDR2 FQNEAQ. The CDR3 DNA follows: TGTGCCAGCAGCTTTAGGCTAGCGTCCTACGAGCAGTACTTC. Amino acids: CASSFRLASYEQYF.

There are a few counts of this clone. The V call is TRBV10-3, the J call TRBJ2-5; 9 nucleotides align to TRBD2. From germline, CDR1 is ENHRY and CDR2 SYGVKD. The CDR3 loop spans 12 amino acids. V lost 9 bases, J lost 5 bases, and 4 bases stayed unmatched. In DNA form, the CDR3 reads TGTGCCATTGGGACTAGCCGCGAGACCCAGTACTTC. It encodes CAIGTSRETQYF.

The rearrangement uses TRBV10-3 and TRBJ2-1; the match to TRBD2 covers 7 bases. Germline-derived CDR1 and CDR2 are ENHRY and SYGVKD. Trimming at V came to 0 bases and at J to 8 bases, leaving 10 bases not matched to a gene. The CDR3 spans 16 residues. The CDR3, as DNA: TGTGCCATCAGTGAGTCGAAGCCTAGCGGAATCCATGAGCAGTTCTTC. It codes for CAISESKPSGIHEQFF.

This clone was detected a few times. This chain links TRBV7-9 with TRBJ2-1, with D possibly TRBD2 on 6 matching bases. In germline, CDR1 is SEHNR, CDR2 FQNEAQ (reference sequence). This CDR3 contains 12 residues. Trimming cost V 6 bases and J 12 bases, with 15 bases left between them. CDR3 nucleotide sequence: TGTGCCAGCAGTGGCGAATCCGGGGGGCAGTTCTTC. It codes for CASSGESGGQFF.

CDR3 DNA sequence: TGTGCCAGCAGTTACTCTGGAGGGACTGGGGCCAACGTCCTGACTTTC. Its protein product is CASSYSGGTGANVLTF. The chain uses TRBV6-5 and TRBJ2-6; D possibly corresponds to TRBD2 (6 bases). The CDR3 extends over 16 amino acids. The germline V gene encodes CDR1 MNHEY and CDR2 SVGAGI. The ends were cut back, 0 bases at V and 2 bases at J, with 8 bases in the middle.

This clone was counted a few times. V is TRBV30 and J is TRBJ1-1; D gene uncertain. Germline CDR1 and CDR2: GTSNPN and SVGIG (reference sequence). This CDR3 region has 14 residues. Trimming took 3 bases from V and 11 from J, leaving 22 bases between them. CDR3 sequence reads: CAWSASGSGGLAFF. The CDR3, as DNA: TGTGCCTGGAGCGCTAGCGGGAGTGGAGGGTTGGCTTTCTTT.

This clone came up a few times. The chain combines TRBV7-8 with TRBJ2-1; D possibly matches TRBD1 or TRBD2 (5 bases each). The CDR3 loop spans 16 amino acids. The V end lost 1 base, the J end lost 1 base, and 11 bases lay between the germline ends. Per germline, CDR1 SGHVS and CDR2 FQNEAQ. CDR3 residues: CASSLEYWGSYNEQFF. CDR3 DNA: TGTGCCAGCAGCTTAGAATACTGGGGGTCCTACAATGAGCAGTTCTTC.

The chain employs TRBV28 and TRBJ2-1; D is uncertain. In germline, CDR1 is MDHEN, CDR2 SYDVKM. The CDR3 runs to 11 residues. The CDR3 sequence: CGASSYNEQFF. The CDR3 coding sequence is TGTGGCGCTAGCTCCTACAATGAGCAGTTCTTC.